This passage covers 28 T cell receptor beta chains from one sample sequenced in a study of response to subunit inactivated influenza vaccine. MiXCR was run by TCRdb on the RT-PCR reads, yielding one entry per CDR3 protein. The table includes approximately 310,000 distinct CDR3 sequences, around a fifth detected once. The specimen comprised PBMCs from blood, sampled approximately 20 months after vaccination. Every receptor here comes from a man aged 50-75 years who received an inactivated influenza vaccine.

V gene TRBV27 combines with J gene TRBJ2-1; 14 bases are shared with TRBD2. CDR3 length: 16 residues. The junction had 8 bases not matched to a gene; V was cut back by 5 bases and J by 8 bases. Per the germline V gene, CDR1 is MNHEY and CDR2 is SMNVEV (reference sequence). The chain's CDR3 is CASSPLTSGGVDEQFF. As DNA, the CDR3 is TGTGCCAGCAGTCCCTTGACTAGCGGGGGGGTGGATGAGCAGTTCTTC.

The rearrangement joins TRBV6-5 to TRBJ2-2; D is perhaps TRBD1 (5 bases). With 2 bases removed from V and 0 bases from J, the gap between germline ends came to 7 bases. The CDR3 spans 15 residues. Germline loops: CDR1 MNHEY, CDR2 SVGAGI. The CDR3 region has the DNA TGTGCCAGCAGTTACCGCAGGGCGAACACCGGGGAGCTGTTTTTT. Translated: CASSYRRANTGELFF.

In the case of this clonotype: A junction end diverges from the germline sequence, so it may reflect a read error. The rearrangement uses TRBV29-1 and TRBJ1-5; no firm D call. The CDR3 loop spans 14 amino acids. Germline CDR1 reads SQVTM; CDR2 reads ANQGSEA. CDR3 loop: CSVGFGNSNQAQHF. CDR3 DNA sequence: TGCAGCGTTGGGTTCGGAAATAGCAATCAGGCCCAGCATTTT.

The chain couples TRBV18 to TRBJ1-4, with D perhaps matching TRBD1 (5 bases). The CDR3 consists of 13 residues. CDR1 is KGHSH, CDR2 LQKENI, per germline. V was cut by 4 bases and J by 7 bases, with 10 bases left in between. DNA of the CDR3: TGTGCCAGCTCACGGGGGGTTGGTGAAAAACTGTTTTTT. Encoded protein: CASSRGVGEKLFF.

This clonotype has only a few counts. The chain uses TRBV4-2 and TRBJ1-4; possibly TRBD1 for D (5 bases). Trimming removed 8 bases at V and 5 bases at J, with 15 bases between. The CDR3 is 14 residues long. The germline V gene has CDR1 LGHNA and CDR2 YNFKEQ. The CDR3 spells CASAPGQGNEKLFF. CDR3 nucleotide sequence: TGTGCCAGCGCCCCGGGGCAGGGAAATGAAAAACTGTTTTTT.

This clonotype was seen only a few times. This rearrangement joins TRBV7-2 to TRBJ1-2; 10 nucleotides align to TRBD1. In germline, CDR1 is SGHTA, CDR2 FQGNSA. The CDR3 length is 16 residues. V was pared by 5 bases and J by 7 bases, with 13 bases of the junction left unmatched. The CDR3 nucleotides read TGTGCCAGCAGCCCCAAAACCGGGACAGGGGATATTGGCTACACCTTC. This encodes CASSPKTGTGDIGYTF.

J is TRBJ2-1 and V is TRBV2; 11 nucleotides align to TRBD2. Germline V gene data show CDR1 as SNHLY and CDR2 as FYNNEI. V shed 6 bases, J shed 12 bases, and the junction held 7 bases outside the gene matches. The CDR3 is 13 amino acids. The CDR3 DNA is TGTGCCAGCAGAGAACTAGCGGGGGATGCGCAGTTCTTC. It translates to CASRELAGDAQFF. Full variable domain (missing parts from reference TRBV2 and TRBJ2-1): EPEVTQTPSHQVTQMGQEVILRCVPISNHLYFYWYRQILGQKVEFLVSFYNNEISEKSEIFDDQFSVERPDGSNFTLKIRSTKLEDSAMYFCASRELAGDAQFFGPGTRLTVL.

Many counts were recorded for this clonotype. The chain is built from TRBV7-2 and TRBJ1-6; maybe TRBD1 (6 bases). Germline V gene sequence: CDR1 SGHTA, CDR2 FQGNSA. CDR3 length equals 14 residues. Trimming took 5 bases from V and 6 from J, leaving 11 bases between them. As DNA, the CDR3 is TGTGCCAGCAGCCTCCGGACAGCTAATTCACCCCTCCACTTT. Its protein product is CASSLRTANSPLHF.

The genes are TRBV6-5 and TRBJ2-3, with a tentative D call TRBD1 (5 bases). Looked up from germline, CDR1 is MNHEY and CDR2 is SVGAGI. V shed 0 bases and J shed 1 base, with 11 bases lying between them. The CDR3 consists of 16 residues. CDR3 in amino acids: CASSYSGLYGTDTQYF. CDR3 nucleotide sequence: TGTGCCAGCAGTTACTCGGGGCTCTATGGCACAGATACGCAGTATTTT.

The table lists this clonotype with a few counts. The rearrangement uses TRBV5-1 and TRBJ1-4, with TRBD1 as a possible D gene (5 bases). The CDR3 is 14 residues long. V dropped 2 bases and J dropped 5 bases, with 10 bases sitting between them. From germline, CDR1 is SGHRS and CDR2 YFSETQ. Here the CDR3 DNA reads TGCGCCAGCAGCTTTGGCAGGGCCAATGAAAAACTGTTTTTT. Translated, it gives CASSFGRANEKLFF.

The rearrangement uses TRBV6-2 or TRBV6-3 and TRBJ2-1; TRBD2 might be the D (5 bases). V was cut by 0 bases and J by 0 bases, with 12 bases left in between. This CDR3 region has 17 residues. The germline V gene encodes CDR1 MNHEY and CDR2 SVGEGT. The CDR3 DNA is TGTGCCAGCAGTTACTCGAACGGGGTGAGCTCCTACAATGAGCAGTTCTTC. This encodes CASSYSNGVSSYNEQFF.

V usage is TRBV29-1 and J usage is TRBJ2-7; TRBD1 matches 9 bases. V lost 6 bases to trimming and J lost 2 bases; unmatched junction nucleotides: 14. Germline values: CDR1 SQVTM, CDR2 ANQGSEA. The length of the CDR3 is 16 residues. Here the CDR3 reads CSVLGGDRARPYEQYF. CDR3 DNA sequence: TGCAGCGTCCTCGGCGGGGACAGGGCCAGACCCTACGAGCAGTACTTC.

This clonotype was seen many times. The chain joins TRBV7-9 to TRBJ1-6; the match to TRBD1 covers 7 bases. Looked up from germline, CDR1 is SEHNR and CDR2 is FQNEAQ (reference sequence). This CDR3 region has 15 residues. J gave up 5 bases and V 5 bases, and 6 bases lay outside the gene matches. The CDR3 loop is CASSQQGSDNSPLHF. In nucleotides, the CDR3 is TGTGCCAGCAGCCAACAGGGGTCGGATAATTCACCCCTCCACTTT. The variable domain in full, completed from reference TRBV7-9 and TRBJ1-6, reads DTGVSQNPRHKITKRGQNVTFRCDPISEHNRLYWYRQTLGQGPEFLTYFQNEAQLEKSRLLSDRFSAERPKGSFSTLEIQRTEQGDSAMYLCASSQQGSDNSPLHFGNGTRLTVT.

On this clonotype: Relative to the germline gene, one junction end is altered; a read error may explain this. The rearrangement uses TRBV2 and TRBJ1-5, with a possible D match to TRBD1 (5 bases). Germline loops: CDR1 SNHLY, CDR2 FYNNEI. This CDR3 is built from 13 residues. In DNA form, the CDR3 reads TGTGCCAGCAGGGGCCAGGGCAATCGGCCCCAGCATTTT. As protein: CASRGQGNRPQHF.

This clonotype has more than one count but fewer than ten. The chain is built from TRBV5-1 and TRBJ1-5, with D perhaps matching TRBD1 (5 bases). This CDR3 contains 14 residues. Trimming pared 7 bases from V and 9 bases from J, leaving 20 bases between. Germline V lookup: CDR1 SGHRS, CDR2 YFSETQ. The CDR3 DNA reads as TGCGCCAGCCCTCGAACAGGTCGCTTACGGCCCCAGCATTTT. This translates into CASPRTGRLRPQHF.

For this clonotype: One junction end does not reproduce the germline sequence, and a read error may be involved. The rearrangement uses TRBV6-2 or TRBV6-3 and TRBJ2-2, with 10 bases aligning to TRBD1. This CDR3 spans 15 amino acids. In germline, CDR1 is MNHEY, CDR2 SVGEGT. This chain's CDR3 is CASRATGGHTGELLF. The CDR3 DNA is TGTGCCAGCAGGGCGACAGGGGGCCACACCGGGGAGCTGTTATTT.

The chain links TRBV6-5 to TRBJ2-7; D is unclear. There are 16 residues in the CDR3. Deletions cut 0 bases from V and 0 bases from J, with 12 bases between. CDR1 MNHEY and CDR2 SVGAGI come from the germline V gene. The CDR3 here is CASSYSSFTISYEQYF. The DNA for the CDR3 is TGTGCCAGCAGTTACTCCTCATTCACCATCTCCTACGAGCAGTACTTC.

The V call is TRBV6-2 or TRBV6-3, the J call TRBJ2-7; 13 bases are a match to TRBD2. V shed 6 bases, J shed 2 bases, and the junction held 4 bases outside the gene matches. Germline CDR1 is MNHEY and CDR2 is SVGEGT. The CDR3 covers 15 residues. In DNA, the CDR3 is TGTGCCAGCAGGGAGACTAGCGGGAGGACCTACGAGCAGTACTTC. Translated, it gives CASRETSGRTYEQYF.

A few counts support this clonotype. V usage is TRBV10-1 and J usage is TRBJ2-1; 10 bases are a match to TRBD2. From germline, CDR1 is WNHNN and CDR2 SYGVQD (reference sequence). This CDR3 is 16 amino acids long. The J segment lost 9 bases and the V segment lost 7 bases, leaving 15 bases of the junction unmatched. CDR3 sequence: CASNIPRGAGGLEQFF. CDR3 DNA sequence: TGCGCCAGCAACATACCTCGGGGAGCGGGAGGGCTTGAGCAGTTCTTC.

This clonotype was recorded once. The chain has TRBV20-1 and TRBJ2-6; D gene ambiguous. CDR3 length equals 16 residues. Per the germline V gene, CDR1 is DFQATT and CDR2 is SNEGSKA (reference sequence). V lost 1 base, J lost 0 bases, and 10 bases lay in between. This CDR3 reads CSARAPALSGANVLTF. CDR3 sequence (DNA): TGCAGTGCTAGAGCTCCGGCCCTCTCTGGGGCCAACGTCCTGACTTTC.

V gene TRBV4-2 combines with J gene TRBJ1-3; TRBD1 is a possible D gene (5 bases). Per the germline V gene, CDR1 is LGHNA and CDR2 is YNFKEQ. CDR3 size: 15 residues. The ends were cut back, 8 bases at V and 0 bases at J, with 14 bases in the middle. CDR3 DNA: TGTGCCAGCGGAACAGGACTTTTCTCTGGAAACACCATATATTTT. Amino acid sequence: CASGTGLFSGNTIYF.

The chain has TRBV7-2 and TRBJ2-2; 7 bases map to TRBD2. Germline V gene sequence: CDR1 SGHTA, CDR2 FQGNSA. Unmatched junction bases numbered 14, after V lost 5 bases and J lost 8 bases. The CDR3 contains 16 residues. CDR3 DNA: TGTGCCAGCAGCACCACCTCCTCCGGGGGGATGGGGGAGCTGTTTTTT. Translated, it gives CASSTTSSGGMGELFF.

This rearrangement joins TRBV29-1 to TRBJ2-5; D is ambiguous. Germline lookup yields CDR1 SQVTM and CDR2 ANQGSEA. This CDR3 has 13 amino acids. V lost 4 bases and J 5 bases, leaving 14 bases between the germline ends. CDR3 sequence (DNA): TGCAGCGTTGCGGCGGTACTGGCGGAGACCCAGTACTTC. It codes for CSVAAVLAETQYF.

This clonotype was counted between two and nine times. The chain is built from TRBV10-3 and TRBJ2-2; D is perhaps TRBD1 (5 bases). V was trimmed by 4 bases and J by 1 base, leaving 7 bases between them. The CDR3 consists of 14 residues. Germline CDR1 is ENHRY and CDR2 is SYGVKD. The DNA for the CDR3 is TGTGCCATCAGTGTAACAGGGAACACCGGGGAGCTGTTTTTT. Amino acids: CAISVTGNTGELFF.

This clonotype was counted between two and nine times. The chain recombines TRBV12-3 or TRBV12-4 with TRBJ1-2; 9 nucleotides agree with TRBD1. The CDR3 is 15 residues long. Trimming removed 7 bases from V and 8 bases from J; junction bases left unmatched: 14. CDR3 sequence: CASKPNPGTGKGYTF. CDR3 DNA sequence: TGTGCCAGCAAGCCTAACCCCGGGACAGGGAAAGGCTACACCTTC.

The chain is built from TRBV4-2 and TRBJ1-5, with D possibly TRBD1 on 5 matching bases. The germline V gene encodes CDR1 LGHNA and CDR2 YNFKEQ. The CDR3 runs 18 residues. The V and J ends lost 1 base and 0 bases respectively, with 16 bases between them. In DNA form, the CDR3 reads TGTGCCAGCAGCCAAGTCCTAAGGGGCCGATATAGCAATCAGCCCCAGCATTTT. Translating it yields CASSQVLRGRYSNQPQHF.

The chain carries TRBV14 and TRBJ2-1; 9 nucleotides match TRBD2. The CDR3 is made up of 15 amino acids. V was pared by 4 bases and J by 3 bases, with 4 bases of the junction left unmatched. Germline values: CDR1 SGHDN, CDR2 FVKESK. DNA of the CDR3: TGTGCCAGCAGCCTGGGACTAGCCTACTACAATGAGCAGTTCTTC. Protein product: CASSLGLAYYNEQFF.

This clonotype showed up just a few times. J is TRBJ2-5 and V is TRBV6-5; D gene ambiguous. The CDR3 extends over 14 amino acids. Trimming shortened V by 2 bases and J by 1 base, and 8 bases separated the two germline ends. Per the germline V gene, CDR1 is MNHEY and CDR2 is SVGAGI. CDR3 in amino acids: CASSYRALQETQYF. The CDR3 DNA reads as TGTGCCAGCAGTTACAGGGCCCTCCAAGAGACCCAGTACTTC.